This TCR beta chain was profiled in a study of blood T cell repertoires in COVID-19. Study-wide background: COVID-19 samples collected from the United States, Italy and Spain covered acute and convalescent phases. Sources were T cells, B-cell-depleted T cells, or PBMCs; the material itself was cDNA or gDNA.

Authors' data handling: Nucleated cell number was recorded as an estimate derived from reference gene primer amplification. Generated by immunoSEQ multiplex PCR, the TCRdb table keeps only in-frame clones and is missing some. V and J calls and clone size are copied from that table; D and trimming were computed from the DNA. The sample lists around 50,000 clones, about 90% occurring once. The CDR3 extends over 13 amino acids. The germline V gene encodes CDR1 MNHNY and CDR2 SVGAGI (reference sequence). The V and J ends lost 8 bases and 5 bases respectively, with 15 bases between them. The TCR comes from a human donor in a cohort sampled during active COVID-19. This chain connects TRBV6-6 to TRBJ1-1, with a tentative D call TRBD1 (6 bases). The sequenced sample consisted of peripheral blood. CDR3 coding DNA: TGTGCCAGCGCTCAGGGGATCGCGACTGAAGCTTTCTTT. It specifies CASAQGIATEAFF.